This T cell receptor beta chain was sequenced during a study of shared clonotypes between healthy human individuals. Findings and caveats of the study: Naive CD4 clonotypes were shared across a few donors at approximately 5.3%. Sample collection involved blood only; tissue repertoires are likely different.

Authors' processing steps: Filtering differed because ImmunoSEQ produced junction-only sequences that carried no quality scores. Repertoires were generated with immunoSEQ multiplex PCR, while TCRdb's copy carries only in-frame clones and drops some. The V and J calls and clone size were taken over from that table, and D and trimming were inferred from the DNA. The data show approximately 340,000 clones, with over 70% seen just once and 8.5% to 12% held by the top ten. Worth noting for this clone: Its antigen remains unknown.

This CDR3 has 14 amino acids. From germline, CDR1 is SGHKS and CDR2 YYEKEE (reference sequence). With 4 bases removed from V and 0 bases from J, the gap between germline ends came to 9 bases. Material: memory CD4+ T cells sorted from blood. Subset denoted: CD45RA-negative fraction. The TCR sequence derives from a young man in good health. The genes are TRBV5-5 and TRBJ2-3; D not resolved. CDR3 sequence reads: CASSPRISTDTQYF. The CDR3 DNA reads TGTGCCAGCAGCCCGCGGATTAGCACAGATACGCAGTATTTT.